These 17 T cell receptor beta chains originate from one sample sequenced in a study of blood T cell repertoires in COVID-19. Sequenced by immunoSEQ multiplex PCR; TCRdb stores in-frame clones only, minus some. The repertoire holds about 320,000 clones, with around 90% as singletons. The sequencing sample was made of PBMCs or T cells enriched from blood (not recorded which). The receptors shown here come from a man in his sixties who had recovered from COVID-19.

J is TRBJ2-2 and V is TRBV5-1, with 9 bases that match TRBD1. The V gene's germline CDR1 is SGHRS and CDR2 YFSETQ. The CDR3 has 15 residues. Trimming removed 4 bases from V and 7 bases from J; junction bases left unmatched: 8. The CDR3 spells CASSQTGGANGELFF. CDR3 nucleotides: TGCGCCAGCAGCCAAACAGGGGGCGCAAACGGGGAGCTGTTTTTT. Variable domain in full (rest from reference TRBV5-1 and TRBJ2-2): KAGVTQTPRYLIKTRGQQVTLSCSPISGHRSVSWYQQTPGQGLQFLFEYFSETQRNKGNFPGRFSGRQFSNSRSEMNVSTLELGDSALYLCASSQTGGANGELFFGEGSRLTVL.

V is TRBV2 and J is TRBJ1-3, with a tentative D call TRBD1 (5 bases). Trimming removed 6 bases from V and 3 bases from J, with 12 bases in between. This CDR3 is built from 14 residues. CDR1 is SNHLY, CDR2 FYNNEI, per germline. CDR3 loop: CASSPGTGGNTIYF. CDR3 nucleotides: TGTGCCAGCAGCCCGGGTACAGGTGGAAACACCATATATTTT.

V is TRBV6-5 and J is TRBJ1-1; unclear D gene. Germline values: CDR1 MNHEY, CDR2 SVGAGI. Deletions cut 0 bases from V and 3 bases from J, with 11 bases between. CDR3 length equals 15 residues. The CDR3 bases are TGTGCCAGCAGTTACTCAGGAGCCAGTGACACTGAAGCTTTCTTT. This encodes CASSYSGASDTEAFF.

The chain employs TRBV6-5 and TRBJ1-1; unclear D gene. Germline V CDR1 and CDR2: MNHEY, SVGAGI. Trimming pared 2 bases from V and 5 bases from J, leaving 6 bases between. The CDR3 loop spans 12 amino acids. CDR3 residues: CASSYGLTEAFF. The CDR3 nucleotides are TGTGCCAGCAGTTACGGGCTAACTGAAGCTTTCTTT.

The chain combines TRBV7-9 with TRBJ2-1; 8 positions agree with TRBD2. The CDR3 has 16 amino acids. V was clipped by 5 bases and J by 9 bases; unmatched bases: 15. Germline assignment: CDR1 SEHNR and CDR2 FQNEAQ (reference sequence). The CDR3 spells CASSLRLAGRLGEQFF. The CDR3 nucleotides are TGTGCCAGCAGCCTCCGGCTAGCGGGTCGTCTGGGTGAGCAGTTCTTC.

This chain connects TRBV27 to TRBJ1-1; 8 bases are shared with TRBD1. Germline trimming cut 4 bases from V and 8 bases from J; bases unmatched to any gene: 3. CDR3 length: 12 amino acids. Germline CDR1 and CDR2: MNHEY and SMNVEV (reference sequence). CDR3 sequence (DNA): TGTGCCAGCAGTTACCGGACAGGGGAAGCTTTCTTT. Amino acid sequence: CASSYRTGEAFF.

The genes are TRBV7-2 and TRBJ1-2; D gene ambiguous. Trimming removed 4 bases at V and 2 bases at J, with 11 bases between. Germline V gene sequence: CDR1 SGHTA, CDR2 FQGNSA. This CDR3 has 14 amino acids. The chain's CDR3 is CASSYSNLNYGYTF. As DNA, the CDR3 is TGTGCCAGCAGCTACAGTAATCTAAACTATGGCTACACCTTC. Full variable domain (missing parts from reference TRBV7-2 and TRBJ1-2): GAGVSQSPSNKVTEKGKDVELRCDPISGHTALYWYRQSLGQGLEFLIYFQGNSAPDKSGLPSDRFSAERTGGSVSTLTIQRTQQEDSAVYLCASSYSNLNYGYTFGSGTRLTVV.

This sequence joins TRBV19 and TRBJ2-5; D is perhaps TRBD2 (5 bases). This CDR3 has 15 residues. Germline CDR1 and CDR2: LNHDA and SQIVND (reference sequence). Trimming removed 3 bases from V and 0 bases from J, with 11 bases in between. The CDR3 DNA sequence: TGTGCCAGTAGTATTCAGTCGGGGAACCAAGAGACCCAGTACTTC. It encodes CASSIQSGNQETQYF. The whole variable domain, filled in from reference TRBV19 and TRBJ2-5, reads DGGITQSPKYLFRKEGQNVTLSCEQNLNHDAMYWYRQDPGQGLRLIYYSQIVNDFQKGDIAEGYSVSREKKESFPLTVTSAQKNPTAFYLCASSIQSGNQETQYFGPGTRLLVL.

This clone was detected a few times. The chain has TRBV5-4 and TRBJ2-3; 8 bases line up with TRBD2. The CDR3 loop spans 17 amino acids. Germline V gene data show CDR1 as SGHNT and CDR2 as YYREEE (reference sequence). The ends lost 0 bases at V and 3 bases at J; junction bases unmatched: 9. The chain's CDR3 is CASSLVVAGGGTDTQYF. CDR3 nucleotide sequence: TGTGCCAGCAGCTTGGTGGTTGCGGGAGGCGGAACAGATACGCAGTATTTT.

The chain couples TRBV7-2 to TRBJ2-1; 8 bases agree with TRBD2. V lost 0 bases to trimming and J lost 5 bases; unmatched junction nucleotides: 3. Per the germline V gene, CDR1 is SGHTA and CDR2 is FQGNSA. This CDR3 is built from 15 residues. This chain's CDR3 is CASSLAPSGHNEQFF. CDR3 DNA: TGTGCCAGCAGCTTAGCCCCTAGCGGGCACAATGAGCAGTTCTTC.

CDR3 nucleotide sequence: TGCAGCGGGAGCGGTTCCGGGGAGCTGTTTTTT. Protein sequence: CSGSGSGELFF. The genes are TRBV29-1 and TRBJ2-2; possible D gene TRBD2, 5 bases. In germline, CDR1 is SQVTM, CDR2 ANQGSEA. CDR3 length: 11 residues. The ends were cut back, 7 bases at V and 6 bases at J, with 9 bases in the middle.

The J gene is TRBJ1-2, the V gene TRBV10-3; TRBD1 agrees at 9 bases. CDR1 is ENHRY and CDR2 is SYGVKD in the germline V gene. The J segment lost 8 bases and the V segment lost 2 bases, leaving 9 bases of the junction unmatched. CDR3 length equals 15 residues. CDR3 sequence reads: CAISEPGQGLAGYTF. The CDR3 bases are TGTGCCATCAGTGAGCCAGGACAGGGGCTGGCAGGCTACACCTTC.

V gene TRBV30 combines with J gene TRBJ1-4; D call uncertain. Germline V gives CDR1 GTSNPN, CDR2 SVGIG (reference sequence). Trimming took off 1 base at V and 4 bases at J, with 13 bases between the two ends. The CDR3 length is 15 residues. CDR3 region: CAWSGGRTYNEKLFF. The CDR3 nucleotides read TGTGCCTGGAGTGGCGGACGGACTTATAATGAAAAACTGTTTTTT.

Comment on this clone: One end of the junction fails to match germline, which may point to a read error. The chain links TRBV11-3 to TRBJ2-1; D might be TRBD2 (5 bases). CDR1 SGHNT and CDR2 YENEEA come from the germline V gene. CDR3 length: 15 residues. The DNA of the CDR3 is TGTGCCAGCAGCTCCGGTCTCGGGAACTACGATGAGCAGTTCTTC. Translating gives CASSSGLGNYDEQFF.

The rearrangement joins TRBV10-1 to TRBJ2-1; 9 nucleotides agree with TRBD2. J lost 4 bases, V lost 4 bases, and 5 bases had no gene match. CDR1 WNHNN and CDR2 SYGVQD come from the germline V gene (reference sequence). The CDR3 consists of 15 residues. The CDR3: CASSARLAVYNEQFF. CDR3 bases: TGCGCCAGCAGTGCACGACTAGCGGTTTACAATGAGCAGTTCTTC.

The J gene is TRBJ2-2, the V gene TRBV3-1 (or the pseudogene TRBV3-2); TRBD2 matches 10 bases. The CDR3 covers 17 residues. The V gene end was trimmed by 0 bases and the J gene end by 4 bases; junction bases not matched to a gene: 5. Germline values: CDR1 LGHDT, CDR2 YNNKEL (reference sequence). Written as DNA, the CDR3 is TGTGCCAGCAGCCAAGAACAACTAGCGGGAATCACCGGGGAGCTGTTTTTT. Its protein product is CASSQEQLAGITGELFF.

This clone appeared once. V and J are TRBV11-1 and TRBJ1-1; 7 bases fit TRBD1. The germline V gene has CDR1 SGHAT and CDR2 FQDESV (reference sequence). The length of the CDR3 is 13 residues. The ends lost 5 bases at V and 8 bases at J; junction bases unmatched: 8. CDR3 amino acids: CASSPLLGQEAFF. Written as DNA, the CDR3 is TGTGCCAGCAGCCCCTTGTTGGGACAGGAAGCTTTCTTT.